The 23 T cell receptor beta chains listed next were all sequenced from one sample in a study of T cell responses to AZD1222 COVID-19 vaccine. Sequenced by immunoSEQ multiplex PCR; TCRdb stores in-frame clones only, minus some. Among more than 110,000 clones listed, approximately 91% were seen once. This sample comprised peripheral blood, obtained on day 0 of AZD1222 vaccination. All receptors derive from an adult in good health.

This chain joins TRBV28 and TRBJ2-7; TRBD2 aligns across 10 bases. The V segment lost 7 bases and the J segment 5 bases; nucleotides outside the gene matches: 8. The CDR3 extends over 14 amino acids. Germline V gene sequence: CDR1 MDHEN, CDR2 SYDVKM. The CDR3 DNA sequence: TGTGCCAGCATTATGGCTAGCGGGAGCCACGAGCAGTACTTC. This codes for CASIMASGSHEQYF.

The sample holds one count of this clone. The J gene is TRBJ1-6, the V gene TRBV5-1; the D gene is possibly TRBD1 (6 bases). Per germline, CDR1 SGHRS and CDR2 YFSETQ. The CDR3 covers 15 residues. V lost 0 bases and J lost 6, with 10 bases in between. The CDR3 region has the DNA TGCGCCAGCAGCTTGGGGGGGCGCGGTAATTCACCCCTCCACTTT. This sequence encodes CASSLGGRGNSPLHF.

The V call is TRBV6-5, the J call TRBJ1-1, with 7 bases identical to TRBD1. J gave up 1 base and V 6 bases, and 8 bases lay outside the gene matches. Germline lookup yields CDR1 MNHEY and CDR2 SVGAGI. The CDR3 runs 15 residues. As DNA, the CDR3 is TGTGCCAGCAGGGAGTACAGGGGAAGGAACACTGAAGCTTTCTTT. The encoded protein is CASREYRGRNTEAFF.

The J gene is TRBJ1-4, the V gene TRBV5-1; 7 nucleotides align to TRBD1. The CDR3 totals 14 residues. Germline CDR1 is SGHRS and CDR2 is YFSETQ. Trimming cost V 4 bases and J 8 bases; bases outside gene matches: 8. CDR3 DNA: TGCGCCAGCAGCAGACAGGGTGGGAGCGAAAAACTGTTTTTT. It specifies CASSRQGGSEKLFF.

The gene calls are TRBV10-2 and TRBJ2-7; 7 bases match TRBD1. Germline V gene data show CDR1 as WSHSY and CDR2 as SAAADI. CDR3 length: 14 amino acids. Germline trimming cut 6 bases from V and 1 base from J; bases unmatched to any gene: 6. The CDR3 bases are TGCGCCAGCAGAGGGGACAGCCCTTCCTACGAGCAGTACTTC. It translates to CASRGDSPSYEQYF.

This sequence joins TRBV20-1 and TRBJ1-1; no reliable D call. The V gene lost 3 bases and the J gene lost 10 bases, with 6 bases spanning the gap. CDR1 and CDR2 from the germline V gene are DFQATT and SNEGSKA (reference sequence). The CDR3 totals 9 residues. CDR3 amino acids: CSASNGAFF. In DNA, the CDR3 is TGCAGTGCTAGTAACGGAGCTTTCTTT.

The chain couples TRBV5-1 to TRBJ2-1; 13 nucleotides line up with TRBD2. The CDR3 has 16 amino acids. Germline V lookup: CDR1 SGHRS, CDR2 YFSETQ. The V and J ends lost 0 bases and 9 bases, in that order; junction bases with no gene match: 6. The CDR3 spells CASSLVMGLAGIEQFF. DNA for the CDR3: TGCGCCAGCAGCTTGGTTATGGGACTAGCGGGGATTGAGCAGTTCTTC.

The V call is TRBV27, the J call TRBJ2-7; tentatively, D is TRBD2 (6 bases). There are 13 residues in the CDR3. Between the trimmed V and J ends, which lost 4 bases and 3 bases, there was a span of 10 bases. Germline-derived CDR1 and CDR2 are MNHEY and SMNVEV (reference sequence). The CDR3 coding sequence is TGTGCCAGCAGTTCTGGACTAATCTACGAGCAGTACTTC. This sequence encodes CASSSGLIYEQYF.

The chain carries TRBV27 and TRBJ1-5; maybe TRBD1 (5 bases). CDR1 and CDR2 from the germline V gene are MNHEY and SMNVEV (reference sequence). Trimming stripped 0 bases from V and 6 bases from J, with 9 bases between. This CDR3 has 14 amino acids. The CDR3, as DNA: TGTGCCAGCAGTTTATCTGGGGACGGTCAGCCCCAGCATTTT. It yields the protein CASSLSGDGQPQHF.

The V and J genes are TRBV25-1 and TRBJ1-2; tentative D call: TRBD1 (5 bases). There are 13 residues in the CDR3. The V end lost 2 bases, the J end lost 4 bases, and 8 bases lay between the germline ends. Per germline, CDR1 MGHDK and CDR2 SYGVNS. The CDR3 protein is CASSERQGYGYTF. CDR3 in DNA: TGTGCCAGCAGTGAAAGGCAGGGCTATGGCTACACCTTC.

This chain connects TRBV18 to TRBJ1-2, with TRBD1 identical over 7 bases. This CDR3 is built from 15 residues. CDR1 KGHSH and CDR2 LQKENI come from the germline V gene. Unmatched junction bases numbered 6, after V lost 1 base and J lost 4 bases. The DNA of the CDR3 is TGTGCCAGCTCACCACAGGACAGGCCCACCTATGGCTACACCTTC. Its translation: CASSPQDRPTYGYTF.

This chain joins TRBV4-1 and TRBJ2-7, with 9 positions matching TRBD1. This CDR3 has 17 amino acids. With 3 bases clipped from V and 4 bases from J, the junction kept 13 bases outside the gene matches. CDR1 is MGHRA, CDR2 YSYEKL, per germline. The CDR3: CASSHALGQGIPYEQYF. The CDR3 bases are TGCGCCAGCAGCCACGCATTAGGACAGGGGATTCCGTACGAGCAGTACTTC.

This rearrangement joins TRBV7-9 to TRBJ2-2; no definite D call. The length of the CDR3 is 16 residues. The germline V gene encodes CDR1 SEHNR and CDR2 FQNEAQ (reference sequence). V was pared by 2 bases and J by 6 bases, with 16 bases between. The chain's CDR3 is CASSLFGYEVAGELFF. DNA of the CDR3: TGTGCCAGCAGCTTATTCGGGTATGAAGTGGCCGGGGAGCTGTTTTTT. Supplemented by reference TRBV7-9 and TRBJ2-2, the full variable domain reads DTGVSQNPRHKITKRGQNVTFRCDPISEHNRLYWYRQTLGQGPEFLTYFQNEAQLEKSRLLSDRFSAERPKGSFSTLEIQRTEQGDSAMYLCASSLFGYEVAGELFFGEGSRLTVL.

The rearrangement uses TRBV9 and TRBJ2-1; TRBD2 matches at 14 bases. The germline CDR1 and CDR2 sequences are SGDLS and YYNGEE. The CDR3 is 15 residues long. V lost 0 bases to trimming and J lost 10 bases; unmatched junction nucleotides: 3. CDR3 region: CASSVDGTSGREQFF. The CDR3 DNA is TGTGCCAGCAGCGTAGATGGGACTAGCGGGAGAGAGCAGTTCTTC.

The chain carries TRBV30 and TRBJ1-4, with D possibly matching TRBD1 (6 bases). This CDR3 contains 11 residues. Looked up from germline, CDR1 is GTSNPN and CDR2 is SVGIG (reference sequence). As DNA, the CDR3 is TGTGCGTGCTCTAGGGGGGAAAAACTGTTTTTT. Translation: CACSRGEKLFF.

The chain uses TRBV27 and TRBJ1-6; TRBD1 aligns across 11 bases. Germline V gene data show CDR1 as MNHEY and CDR2 as SMNVEV (reference sequence). The V and J ends lost 3 bases and 7 bases, in that order; junction bases with no gene match: 5. This CDR3 region has 16 residues. In DNA, the CDR3 is TGTGCCAGCAGTTTTGGGACAGGGGGTGACAATTCACCCCTCCACTTT. Its translation: CASSFGTGGDNSPLHF.

The rearrangement links TRBV18 to TRBJ1-1, with TRBD1 as a possible D gene (5 bases). The CDR3 length is 17 residues. Germline CDR1 reads KGHSH; CDR2 reads LQKENI. Trimming shortened V by 2 bases and J by 1 base, and 17 bases separated the two germline ends. CDR3 nucleotide sequence: TGTGCCAGCTCACCATCTAGGGACCCCAGTGGGAACACTGAAGCTTTCTTT. As protein: CASSPSRDPSGNTEAFF.

This clone was observed at least ten times. The chain combines TRBV18 with TRBJ2-1; TRBD2 agrees at 10 bases. This CDR3 region has 15 residues. The junction had 10 bases not matched to a gene; V was cut back by 6 bases and J by 8 bases. From germline, CDR1 is KGHSH and CDR2 LQKENI. The CDR3 protein is CASSQGLADPHEQFF. The CDR3 coding sequence is TGTGCCAGCTCCCAAGGACTAGCGGATCCCCATGAGCAGTTCTTC.

This chain connects TRBV4-2 to TRBJ2-1; TRBD2 matches 9 bases. Germline V gene data show CDR1 as LGHNA and CDR2 as YNFKEQ. The CDR3 totals 16 residues. The V segment lost 3 bases and the J segment 7 bases; nucleotides outside the gene matches: 10. CDR3 sequence (DNA): TGTGCCAGCAGCCATGGTAGCGGGGGCCGAGGGAATGAGCAGTTCTTC. This translates into CASSHGSGGRGNEQFF.

This clone was picked up one time. V gene TRBV5-1 combines with J gene TRBJ1-6; tentative D call: TRBD1 (6 bases). The CDR3 sequence is 15 residues long. Germline V lookup: CDR1 SGHRS, CDR2 YFSETQ. Trimming removed 0 bases from V and 8 bases from J, with 12 bases in between. The CDR3 sequence is CASSLGGGGDSPLHF. The DNA for the CDR3 is TGCGCCAGCAGCTTGGGCGGAGGGGGAGATTCACCCCTCCACTTT.

The rearrangement uses TRBV11-2 and TRBJ2-5, with unresolved D. Deletions cut 5 bases from V and 2 bases from J, with 12 bases between. The CDR3 covers 14 residues. Germline V CDR1 and CDR2: SGHAT, FQNNGV. This CDR3 reads CASSAIGEQETQYF. The CDR3, as DNA: TGTGCCAGCAGCGCAATAGGAGAACAAGAGACCCAGTACTTC.

The J gene is TRBJ1-2, the V gene TRBV7-6, with a tentative D call TRBD1 (5 bases). The germline V gene has CDR1 SGHVS and CDR2 FNYEAQ. Trimming took off 5 bases at V and 8 bases at J, with 21 bases between the two ends. This CDR3 has 15 residues. The CDR3 DNA follows: TGTGCCAGCAGCCCCCGTACGGGGATCCAGGGAGGCTACACCTTC. This encodes CASSPRTGIQGGYTF. Drawing the rest from reference TRBV7-6 and TRBJ1-2, the complete variable domain is GAGVSQSPRYKVTKRGQDVALRCDPISGHVSLYWYRQALGQGPEFLTYFNYEAQQDKSGLPNDRFSAERPEGSISTLTIQRTEQRDSAMYRCASSPRTGIQGGYTFGSGTRLTVV.

The chain has TRBV6-2 or TRBV6-3 and TRBJ1-6; D gene ambiguous. The ends were cut back, 2 bases at V and 5 bases at J, with 13 bases in the middle. The length of the CDR3 is 16 residues. The V gene's germline CDR1 is MNHEY and CDR2 SVGEGT. In DNA form, the CDR3 reads TGTGCCAGCAGTTACAGGGCAGATGCTCATAATTCACCCCTCCACTTT. Encoded protein: CASSYRADAHNSPLHF.